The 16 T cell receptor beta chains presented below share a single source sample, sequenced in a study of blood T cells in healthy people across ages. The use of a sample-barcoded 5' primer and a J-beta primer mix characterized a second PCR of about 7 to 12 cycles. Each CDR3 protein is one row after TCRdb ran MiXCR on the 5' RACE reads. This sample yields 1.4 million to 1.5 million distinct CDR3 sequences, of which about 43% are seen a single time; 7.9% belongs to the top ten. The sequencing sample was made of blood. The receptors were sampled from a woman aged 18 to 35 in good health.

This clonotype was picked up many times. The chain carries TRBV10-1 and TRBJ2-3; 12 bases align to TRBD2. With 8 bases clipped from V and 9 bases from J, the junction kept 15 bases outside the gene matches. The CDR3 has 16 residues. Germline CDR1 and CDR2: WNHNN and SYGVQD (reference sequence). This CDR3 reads CASSSDTASGRETQYF. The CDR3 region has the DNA TGCGCCAGCTCATCTGATACGGCTAGCGGGAGGGAGACGCAGTATTTT.

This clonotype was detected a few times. CDR3 in DNA: TGTGCCAGCAGGGACAGGGAGGCCGCTGGAGGGAAACTGTTTTTT. This encodes CASRDREAAGGKLFF. This sequence joins TRBV2 and TRBJ1-4; TRBD1 matches at 8 bases. Germline values: CDR1 SNHLY, CDR2 FYNNEI. Trimming at V came to 6 bases and at J to 11 bases, leaving 14 bases not matched to a gene. The CDR3 is made up of 15 amino acids.

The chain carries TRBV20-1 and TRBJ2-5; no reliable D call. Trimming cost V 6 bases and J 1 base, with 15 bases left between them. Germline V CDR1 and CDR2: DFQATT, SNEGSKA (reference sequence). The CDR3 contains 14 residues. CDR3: CSAQTPYGQETQYF. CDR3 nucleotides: TGCAGTGCCCAGACCCCCTACGGCCAAGAGACCCAGTACTTC.

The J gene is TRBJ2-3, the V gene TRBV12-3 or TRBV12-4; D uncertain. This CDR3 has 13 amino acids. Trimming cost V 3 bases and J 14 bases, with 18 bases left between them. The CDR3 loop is CASSFRIDGPTYF. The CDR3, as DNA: TGTGCCAGCAGTTTTCGGATAGACGGGCCCACGTATTTT.

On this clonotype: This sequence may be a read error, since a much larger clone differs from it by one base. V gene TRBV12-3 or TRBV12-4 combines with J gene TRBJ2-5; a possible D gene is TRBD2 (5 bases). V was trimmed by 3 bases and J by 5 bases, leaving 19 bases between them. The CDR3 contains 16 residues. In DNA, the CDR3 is TGTGCCAGCAGTTTGATCCCGCGGGCAAAACGGGAGACCCAGTACTTC. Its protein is CASSLIPRAKRETQYF.

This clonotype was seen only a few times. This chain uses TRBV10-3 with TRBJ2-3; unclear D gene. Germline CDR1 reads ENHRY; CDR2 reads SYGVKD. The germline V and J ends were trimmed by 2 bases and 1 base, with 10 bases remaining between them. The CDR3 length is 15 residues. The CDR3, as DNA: TGTGCCATCAGTGAGAAAGGCCCGGGCACAGATACGCAGTATTTT. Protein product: CAISEKGPGTDTQYF.

CDR3 residues: CASSQDDWVETRLNEQYF. CDR3 bases: TGCGCCAGCAGCCAAGATGATTGGGTTGAGACCCGCTTGAACGAGCAGTACTTC. The chain couples TRBV4-1 to TRBJ2-4; no definite D call. The J call may be wrong; the DNA end is better matched by TRBJ2-7. This CDR3 is built from 18 residues. CDR1 MGHRA and CDR2 YSYEKL come from the germline V gene.

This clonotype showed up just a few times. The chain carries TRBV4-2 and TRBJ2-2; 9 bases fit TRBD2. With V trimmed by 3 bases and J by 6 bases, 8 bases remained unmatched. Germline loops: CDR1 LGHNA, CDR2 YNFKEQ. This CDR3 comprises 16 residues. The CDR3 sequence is CASSQIAGAWAGELFF. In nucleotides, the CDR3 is TGTGCCAGCAGCCAGATAGCGGGAGCGTGGGCCGGGGAGCTGTTTTTT.

The DNA for the CDR3 is TGTGCCAGCAGCGCCTCGGGCCTAGGGACAAATACGCAGTATTTT. It is translated as CASSASGLGTNTQYF. The chain couples TRBV7-6 to TRBJ2-3; D may be TRBD1 (6 bases). The germline V gene encodes CDR1 SGHVS and CDR2 FNYEAQ. Trimming shortened V by 5 bases and J by 7 bases, and 19 bases separated the two germline ends. The CDR3 contains 15 residues.

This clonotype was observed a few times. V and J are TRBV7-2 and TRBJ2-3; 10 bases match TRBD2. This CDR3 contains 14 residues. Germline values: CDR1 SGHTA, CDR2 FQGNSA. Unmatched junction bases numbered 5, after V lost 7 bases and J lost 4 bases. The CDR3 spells CASTLAGAADTQYF. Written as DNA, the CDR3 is TGTGCCAGCACCCTAGCGGGAGCTGCAGATACGCAGTATTTT.

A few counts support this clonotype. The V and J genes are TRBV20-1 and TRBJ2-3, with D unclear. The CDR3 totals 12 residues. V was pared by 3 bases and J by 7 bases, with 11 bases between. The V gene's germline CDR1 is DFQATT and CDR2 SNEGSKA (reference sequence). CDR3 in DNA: TGCAGTGCTAGCGGCATAGAGTATACGCAGTATTTT. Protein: CSASGIEYTQYF.

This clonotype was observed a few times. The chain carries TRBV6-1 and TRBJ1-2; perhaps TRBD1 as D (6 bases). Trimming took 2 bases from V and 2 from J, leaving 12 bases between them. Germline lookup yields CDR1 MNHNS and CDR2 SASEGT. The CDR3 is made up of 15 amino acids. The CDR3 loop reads CASSEYRTDNYGYTF. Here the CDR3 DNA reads TGTGCCAGCAGTGAATACAGGACAGACAACTATGGCTACACCTTC.

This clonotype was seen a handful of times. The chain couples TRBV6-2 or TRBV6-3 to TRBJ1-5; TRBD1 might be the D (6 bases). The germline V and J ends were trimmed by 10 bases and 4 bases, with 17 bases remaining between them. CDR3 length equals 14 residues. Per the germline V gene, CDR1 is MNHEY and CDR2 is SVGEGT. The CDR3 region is CATAKGGQNQPQHF. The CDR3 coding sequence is TGTGCCACCGCGAAGGGGGGTCAGAATCAGCCCCAGCATTTT.

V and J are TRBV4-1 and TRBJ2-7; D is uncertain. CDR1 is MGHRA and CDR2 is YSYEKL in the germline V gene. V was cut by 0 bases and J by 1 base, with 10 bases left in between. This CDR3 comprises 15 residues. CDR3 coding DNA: TGCGCCAGCAGCCAAGAGGACGGAATTTCCTACGAGCAGTACTTC. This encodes CASSQEDGISYEQYF.

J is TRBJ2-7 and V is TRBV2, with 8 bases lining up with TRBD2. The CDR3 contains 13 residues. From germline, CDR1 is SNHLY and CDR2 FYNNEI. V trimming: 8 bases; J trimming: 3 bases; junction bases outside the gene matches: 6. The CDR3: CASQAGDHYEQYF. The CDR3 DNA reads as TGTGCCAGCCAAGCGGGGGACCACTACGAGCAGTACTTC. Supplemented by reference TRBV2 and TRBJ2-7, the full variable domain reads EPEVTQTPSHQVTQMGQEVILRCVPISNHLYFYWYRQILGQKVEFLVSFYNNEISEKSEIFDDQFSVERPDGSNFTLKIRSTKLEDSAMYFCASQAGDHYEQYFGPGTRLTVT.

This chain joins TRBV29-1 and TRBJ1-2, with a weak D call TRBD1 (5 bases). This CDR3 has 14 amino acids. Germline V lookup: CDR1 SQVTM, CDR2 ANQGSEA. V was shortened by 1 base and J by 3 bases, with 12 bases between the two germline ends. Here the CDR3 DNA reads TGCAGCGTTGAAGCTACCGACAGATACTATGGCTACACCTTC. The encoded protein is CSVEATDRYYGYTF.